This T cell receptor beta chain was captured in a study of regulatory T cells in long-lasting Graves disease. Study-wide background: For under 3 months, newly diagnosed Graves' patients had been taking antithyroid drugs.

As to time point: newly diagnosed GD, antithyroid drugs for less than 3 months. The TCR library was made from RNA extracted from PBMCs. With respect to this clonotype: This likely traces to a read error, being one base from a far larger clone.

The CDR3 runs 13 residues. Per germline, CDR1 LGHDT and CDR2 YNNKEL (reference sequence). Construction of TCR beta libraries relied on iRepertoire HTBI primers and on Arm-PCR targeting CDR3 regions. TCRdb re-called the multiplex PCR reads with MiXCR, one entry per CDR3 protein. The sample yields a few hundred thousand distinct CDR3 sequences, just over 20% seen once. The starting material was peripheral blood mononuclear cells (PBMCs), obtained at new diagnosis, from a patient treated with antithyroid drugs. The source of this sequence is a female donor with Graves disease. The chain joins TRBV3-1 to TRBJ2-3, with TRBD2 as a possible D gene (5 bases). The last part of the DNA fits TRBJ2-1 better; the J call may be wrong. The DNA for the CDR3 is TGTGCCAGCAGACCCCGACTAACCCATGAGCAGTTCTTC. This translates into CASRPRLTHEQFF.